This TCR beta chain was sequenced in a study of early T cells in non-severe SARS-CoV-2 infection. CDR3 length equals 12 residues. The germline gives CDR1 DFQATT, CDR2 SNEGSKA (reference sequence). V was pared by 6 bases and J by 4 bases, with 11 bases between. Unique molecular identifier tags were affixed to discrete cDNA molecules. One entry per CDR3 protein results from TCRdb running MiXCR on the 5' RACE reads. Of 85,000 to 120,000 distinct CDR3 sequences in the sample, over 10% are singletons; the top ten hold roughly 6.2%. What was sequenced was whole blood. The gene calls are TRBV20-1 and TRBJ2-3, with unresolved D. The sequence derives from an adult who was a healthcare worker with PCR-confirmed SARS-CoV-2 infection or an uninfected control (not recorded which). The CDR3 DNA reads as TGCAGTGCCAGAACACTCGCAGATACGCAGTATTTT. Protein product: CSARTLADTQYF.